A single sample is the source of the 6 T cell receptor beta chains below, sequenced in a study of T cell repertoires in cytomegalovirus infection. MiXCR was run by TCRdb on the reads, yielding one entry per CDR3 protein. The table shows around 310,000 distinct CDR3 sequences, with 17% occurring only once. The sequenced material came from PBMCs. The receptors were sampled from a human donor in good health (CMV status not recorded). Some clones in this sample may be carry-over from other donors' samples.

This clonotype was seen a handful of times. This chain uses TRBV5-6 with TRBJ1-2; possible D gene TRBD1, 5 bases. The germline V and J ends were trimmed by 1 base and 4 bases, with 11 bases remaining between them. The germline V gene has CDR1 SGHDT and CDR2 YYEEEE. The CDR3 runs 14 residues. The CDR3 DNA is TGTGCCAGCAGCTTGTATTCTGGGACCTATGGCTACACCTTC. Amino acid sequence: CASSLYSGTYGYTF.

V usage is TRBV9 and J usage is TRBJ2-3, with 10 bases fitting TRBD2. Germline-derived CDR1 and CDR2 are SGDLS and YYNGEE. The CDR3 extends over 16 amino acids. V shed 0 bases and J 6 bases; nucleotides not matched to a gene: 7. DNA of the CDR3: TGTGCCAGCAGCGTAGTACCAGCGGGGGGGCTCGATACGCAGTATTTT. Translating it yields CASSVVPAGGLDTQYF.

This chain uses TRBV27 with TRBJ1-5; D unclear. Germline V gene lookup returns CDR1 MNHEY and CDR2 SMNVEV (reference sequence). Deletions cut 8 bases from V and 1 base from J, with 9 bases between. The CDR3 runs 13 residues. The CDR3 DNA follows: TGTGCCAGCGCGTCTGCAAGCAATCAGCCCCAGCATTTT. This sequence encodes CASASASNQPQHF.

The chain couples TRBV18 to TRBJ2-7, with TRBD1 matching over 8 bases. Germline values: CDR1 KGHSH, CDR2 LQKENI. The CDR3 runs 15 residues. V lost 2 bases to trimming and J lost 0 bases; unmatched junction nucleotides: 3. The CDR3 is CASSPGRGPSYEQYF. CDR3 sequence (DNA): TGTGCCAGCTCACCAGGCAGGGGGCCCTCCTACGAGCAGTACTTC.

The V call is TRBV2, the J call TRBJ1-3; no clear D gene. V was cut by 4 bases and J by 0 bases, with 4 bases left in between. Germline lookup yields CDR1 SNHLY and CDR2 FYNNEI. There are 13 residues in the CDR3. CDR3 sequence (DNA): TGTGCCAGCAGTGTTGCCTCTGGAAACACCATATATTTT. Protein product: CASSVASGNTIYF.

The V gene is TRBV5-6, the J gene TRBJ1-4, with TRBD1 as a possible D gene (6 bases). Germline CDR1 reads SGHDT; CDR2 reads YYEEEE. Trimming pared 4 bases from V and 8 bases from J, leaving 12 bases between. The CDR3 sequence is 13 residues long. The CDR3 DNA reads as TGTGCCAGCAGCCGACAGGCTGGGGAAAAACTGTTTTTT. This gives the protein CASSRQAGEKLFF.